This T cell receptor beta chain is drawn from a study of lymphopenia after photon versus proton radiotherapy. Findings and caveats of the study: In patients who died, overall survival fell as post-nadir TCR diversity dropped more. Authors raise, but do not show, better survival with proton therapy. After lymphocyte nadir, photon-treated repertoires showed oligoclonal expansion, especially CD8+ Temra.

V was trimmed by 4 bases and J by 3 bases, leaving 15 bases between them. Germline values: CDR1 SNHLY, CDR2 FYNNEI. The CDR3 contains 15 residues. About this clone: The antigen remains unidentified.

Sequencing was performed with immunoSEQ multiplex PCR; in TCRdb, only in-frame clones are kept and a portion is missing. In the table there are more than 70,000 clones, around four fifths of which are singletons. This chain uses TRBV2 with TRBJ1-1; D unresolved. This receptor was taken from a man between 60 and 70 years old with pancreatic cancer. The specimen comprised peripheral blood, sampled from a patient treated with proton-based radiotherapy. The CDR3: CASSGVTLEDTEAFF. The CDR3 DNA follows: TGTGCCAGCAGTGGAGTGACATTGGAGGACACTGAAGCTTTCTTT.